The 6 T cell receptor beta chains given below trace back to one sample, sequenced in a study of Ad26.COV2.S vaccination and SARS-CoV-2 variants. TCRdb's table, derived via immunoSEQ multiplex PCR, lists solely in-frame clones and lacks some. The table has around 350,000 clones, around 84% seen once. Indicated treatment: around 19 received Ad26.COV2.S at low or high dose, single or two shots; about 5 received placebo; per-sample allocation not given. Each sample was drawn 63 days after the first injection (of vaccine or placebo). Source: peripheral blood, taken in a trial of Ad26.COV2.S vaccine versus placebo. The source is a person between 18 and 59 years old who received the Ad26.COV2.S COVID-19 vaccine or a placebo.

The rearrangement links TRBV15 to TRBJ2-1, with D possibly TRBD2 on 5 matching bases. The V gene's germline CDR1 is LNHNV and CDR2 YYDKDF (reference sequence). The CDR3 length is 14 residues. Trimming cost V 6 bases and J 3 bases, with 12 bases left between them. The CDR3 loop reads CATSVRRLYNEQFF. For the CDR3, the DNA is TGTGCCACCAGTGTCCGGAGGCTCTACAATGAGCAGTTCTTC. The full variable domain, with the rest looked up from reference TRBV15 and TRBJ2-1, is DAMVIQNPRYQVTQFGKPVTLSCSQTLNHNVMYWYQQKSSQAPKLLFHYYDKDFNNEADTPDNFQSRRPNTSFCFLDIRSPGLGDTAMYLCATSVRRLYNEQFFGPGTRLTVL.

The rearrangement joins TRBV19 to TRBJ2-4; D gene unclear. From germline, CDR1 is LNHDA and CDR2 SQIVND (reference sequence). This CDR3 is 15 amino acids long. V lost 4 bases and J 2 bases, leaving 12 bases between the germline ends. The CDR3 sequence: CASSSFWLSKNIQYF. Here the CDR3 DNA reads TGTGCCAGTAGTAGTTTTTGGCTGTCCAAAAACATTCAGTACTTC.

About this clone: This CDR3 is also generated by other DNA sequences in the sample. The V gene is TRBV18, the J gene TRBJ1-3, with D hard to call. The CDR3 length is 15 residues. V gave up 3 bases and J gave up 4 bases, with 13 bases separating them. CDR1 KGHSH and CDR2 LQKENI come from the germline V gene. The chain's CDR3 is CASSPPGATGNTIYF. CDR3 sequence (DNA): TGTGCCAGCTCACCCCCGGGAGCAACGGGAAACACCATATATTTT.

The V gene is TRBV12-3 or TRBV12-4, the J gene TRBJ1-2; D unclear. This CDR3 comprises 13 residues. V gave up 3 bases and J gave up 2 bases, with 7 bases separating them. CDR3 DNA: TGTGCCAGCAGTTTTCACCTAAACTATGGCTACACCTTC. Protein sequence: CASSFHLNYGYTF.

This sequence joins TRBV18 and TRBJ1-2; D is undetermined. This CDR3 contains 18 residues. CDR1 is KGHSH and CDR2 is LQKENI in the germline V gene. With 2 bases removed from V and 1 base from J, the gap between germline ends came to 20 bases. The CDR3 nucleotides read TGTGCCAGCTCACCAAAATTATTGGGCCTAGATATTAACTATGGCTACACCTTC. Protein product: CASSPKLLGLDINYGYTF.

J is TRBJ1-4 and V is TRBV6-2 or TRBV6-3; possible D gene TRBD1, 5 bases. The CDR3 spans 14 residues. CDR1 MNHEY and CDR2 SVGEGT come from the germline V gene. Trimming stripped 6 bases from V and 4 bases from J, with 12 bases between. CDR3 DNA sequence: TGTGCCAGCAGCTCCCGTGACAGTAATGAAAAACTGTTTTTT. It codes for CASSSRDSNEKLFF.